This TCR beta chain stems from a study of OX40 agonist ivuxolimab in advanced cancers. Study-wide context: Those enrolled were 80% to 85% male, with a mean age of approximately 60 years and ages from 23 to 79. Study-wide results and caveats: Expanded clones were, on average, more numerous in CD8+ T cells than in CD4+. The antigen specificity of the peripheral T cells (those that were expanded) was not determined. Among the nonresponders, some also had low normalized T-cell clonal expansion.

Germline V gene lookup returns CDR1 MGHRA and CDR2 YSYEKL. CDR3 length: 17 residues. Deletions cut 2 bases from V and 1 base from J, with 15 bases between. Only in-frame clones appear in the TCRdb table, and some are missing; sequencing was by immunoSEQ multiplex PCR. The data hold some 50,000 clones, with over 60% observed a single time. This clone appeared a few times. Its antigen is unknown. This specimen was CD4+ or CD8+ T cells sorted from blood, taken in a trial of the OX40 agonist ivuxolimab. This clonotype originated in an adult with an advanced solid tumor such as melanoma, head and neck, liver or kidney cancer. V usage is TRBV4-1 and J usage is TRBJ2-4; D might be TRBD1 or TRBD2, each matching 6 bases. The CDR3 nucleotides are TGCGCCAGCAGCCAACCTACCACAGGGAGGGCCAAAAACATTCAGTACTTC. Its protein product is CASSQPTTGRAKNIQYF.